Detailed here is one T cell receptor beta chain. The data belong to a study of shared clonotypes between healthy human individuals. Clones were sequenced by immunoSEQ multiplex PCR, and TCRdb holds only the in-frame ones, with some missing. This repertoire shows 2.3 million or so clones, about 92% found once; its top ten account for around 0.4%. The CDR3 has 17 residues. Trimming cost V 1 base and J 2 bases; bases outside gene matches: 8. Germline values: CDR1 SGHNT, CDR2 YYREEE (reference sequence). Material: naive CD4+ T cells from PBMCs. Regarding subset: CD45RA+ positively selected. The sequence was collected from a man aged 18 to 30 in good health. Some clones in this sample may be carry-over from other donors' samples. This chain uses TRBV5-4 with TRBJ2-2; 7 bases are a match to TRBD2. CDR3 amino acids: CASSLLLGLTNTGELFF. The DNA for the CDR3 is TGTGCCAGCAGCTTGCTCTTGGGACTAACCAACACCGGGGAGCTGTTTTTT.